Below are 20 T cell receptor beta chains sequenced from a single sample in a study of T cells in Graves' hyperthyroidism and ophthalmopathy. TCR beta CDR3 region amplification was performed from RNA transcripts. An initial round of RT-PCR targeting the TCR CDR3 relied on the HTBI primer set. TCRdb reprocessed the multiplex PCR reads with MiXCR, giving one entry per CDR3 protein. The table lists about 200,000 distinct CDR3 sequences, roughly 17% of them singletons. What was sequenced was blood. These receptors were taken from a woman between 50 and 59 years old with Graves' hyperthyroidism.

A few counts support this clonotype. This chain links TRBV7-3 with TRBJ1-2; D gene unclear. The V gene's germline CDR1 is SGHTA and CDR2 FQGTGA. V lost 0 bases, J lost 4 bases, and 9 bases lay in between. The CDR3 spans 14 residues. This chain's CDR3 is CASSLTPDAYGYTF. The CDR3 DNA reads TGTGCCAGCAGCTTAACGCCGGACGCCTATGGCTACACCTTC.

This clonotype was recorded many times. CDR3 residues: CASSLGLAGLAKNIQYF. CDR3 nucleotide sequence: TGTGCCAGCAGTCTAGGACTAGCGGGATTAGCCAAAAACATTCAGTACTTC. The chain joins TRBV12-3 or TRBV12-4 to TRBJ2-4; 12 bases agree with TRBD2. After removal of 5 bases from V and 0 bases from J, the junction contained 5 bases not matched to a gene. This CDR3 region has 17 residues.

The chain has TRBV7-9 and TRBJ2-4, with no clear D. The ends were cut back, 3 bases at V and 7 bases at J, with 10 bases in the middle. This CDR3 comprises 13 residues. Germline values: CDR1 SEHNR, CDR2 FQNEAQ (reference sequence). Here the CDR3 DNA reads TGTGCCAGCAGCTTTGAGCATGGGAACATTCAGTACTTC. It specifies CASSFEHGNIQYF. Complete variable domain (other parts from reference TRBV7-9 and TRBJ2-4): DTGVSQNPRHKITKRGQNVTFRCDPISEHNRLYWYRQTLGQGPEFLTYFQNEAQLEKSRLLSDRFSAERPKGSFSTLEIQRTEQGDSAMYLCASSFEHGNIQYFGAGTRLSVL.

This clonotype was picked up a small number of times. J is TRBJ2-7 and V is TRBV11-2; D is unclear. V lost 5 bases, J lost 0 bases, and 14 bases lay in between. The CDR3 covers 15 residues. CDR1 is SGHAT, CDR2 FQNNGV, per germline. The CDR3 sequence is CASSDASSSSYEQYF. In DNA form, the CDR3 reads TGTGCCAGCAGCGATGCCTCATCAAGCTCCTACGAGCAGTACTTC.

This clonotype was seen many times. The rearrangement uses TRBV3-1 and TRBJ1-1; 9 bases map to TRBD1. The CDR3 is 16 amino acids. CDR1 is LGHDT, CDR2 YNNKEL, per germline (reference sequence). Trimming removed 4 bases from V and 4 bases from J; junction bases left unmatched: 10. CDR3 loop: CASSRSPGQGFTEAFF. CDR3 nucleotides: TGTGCCAGCAGCCGCTCCCCGGGACAGGGATTCACTGAAGCTTTCTTT.

This clonotype was found a few times. A much larger clone differs from this one at a single base, so this may be a read error. This chain links TRBV28 with TRBJ1-2; D unresolved. CDR3 length equals 13 residues. Trimming stripped 4 bases from V and 5 bases from J, with 11 bases between. The germline V gene has CDR1 MDHEN and CDR2 SYDVKM. The CDR3 spells CASSSGTEYGYTF. In DNA form, the CDR3 reads TGTGCCAGCAGTTCCGGAACAGAATATGGCTACACCTTC.

This clonotype was recorded a few times. This sequence joins TRBV11-2 and TRBJ1-6, with 7 bases fitting TRBD1. The germline V gene encodes CDR1 SGHAT and CDR2 FQNNGV. The CDR3 length is 16 residues. The trim removed 0 bases at V and 4 bases at J, leaving 3 bases unmatched. The CDR3 DNA reads TGTGCCAGCAGCTTAGATCCAGGGGGTTATAATTCACCCCTCCACTTT. Translation: CASSLDPGGYNSPLHF.

This rearrangement joins TRBV10-2 to TRBJ1-5, with 9 bases lining up with TRBD1. The CDR3 loop spans 15 amino acids. Germline CDR1 and CDR2: WSHSY and SAAADI. The junction had 12 bases not matched to a gene; V was cut back by 8 bases and J by 7 bases. The CDR3, as DNA: TGCGCCAGCTGGGACATAGGGACAGGGCTCCAGCCCCAGCATTTT. Protein sequence: CASWDIGTGLQPQHF.

This clonotype was detected ten times or more. The rearrangement uses TRBV11-1 and TRBJ2-1; D gene uncertain. CDR3 length: 13 amino acids. The germline CDR1 and CDR2 sequences are SGHAT and FQDESV (reference sequence). Trimming cost V 1 base and J 5 bases, with 6 bases left between them. The CDR3 loop reads CASSLGRNNEQFF. CDR3 coding DNA: TGTGCCAGCAGCTTAGGTCGCAACAATGAGCAGTTCTTC.

Ten or more counts support this clonotype. The chain couples TRBV18 to TRBJ1-1; D remains ambiguous. The germline V gene encodes CDR1 KGHSH and CDR2 LQKENI. CDR3 length: 14 amino acids. The ends were cut back, 5 bases at V and 0 bases at J, with 10 bases in the middle. The CDR3 nucleotides read TGTGCCAGCTCAGAACAGACCATGAACACTGAAGCTTTCTTT. As protein: CASSEQTMNTEAFF.

The sample holds a few counts of this clonotype. The rearrangement joins TRBV11-3 to TRBJ1-6; D unclear. Trimming took 4 bases from V and 7 from J, leaving 14 bases between them. The CDR3 sequence is 15 residues long. The germline V gene encodes CDR1 SGHNT and CDR2 YENEEA. The CDR3 region is CASSSLGGINSPLHF. CDR3 DNA sequence: TGTGCCAGCAGCTCACTCGGAGGGATAAATTCACCCCTCCACTTT.

This clonotype was counted between two and nine times. CDR3 in amino acids: CSIGPGTANYGYTF. CDR3 nucleotide sequence: TGCAGCATTGGGCCCGGGACAGCTAACTATGGCTACACCTTC. J is TRBJ1-2 and V is TRBV29-1; 7 nucleotides line up with TRBD1. The CDR3 is 14 amino acids. V was pared by 8 bases and J by 0 bases, with 9 bases of the junction left unmatched. Germline V gene sequence: CDR1 SQVTM, CDR2 ANQGSEA.

This clonotype turned up a few times. The chain combines TRBV5-1 with TRBJ2-3, with 7 positions matching TRBD1. Germline loops: CDR1 SGHRS, CDR2 YFSETQ. V dropped 3 bases and J dropped 3; count of bases not matched to a gene: 4. The CDR3 has 14 amino acids. In DNA form, the CDR3 reads TGCGCCAGCAGCTCCGGGACAGAGACAGATACGCAGTATTTT. It is translated as CASSSGTETDTQYF.

This clonotype was counted ten times or more. The chain employs TRBV5-1 and TRBJ2-1, with unresolved D. V lost 0 bases and J lost 0, with 7 bases in between. Per the germline V gene, CDR1 is SGHRS and CDR2 is YFSETQ. The CDR3 is made up of 15 amino acids. The CDR3 here is CASSLGQNSYNEQFF. In DNA form, the CDR3 reads TGCGCCAGCAGCTTGGGACAAAACTCCTACAATGAGCAGTTCTTC.

This clonotype was seen only a few times. This chain uses TRBV14 with TRBJ2-5; TRBD2 aligns across 7 bases. This CDR3 has 13 amino acids. Germline V gene lookup returns CDR1 SGHDN and CDR2 FVKESK. The V segment lost 10 bases and the J segment 2 bases; nucleotides outside the gene matches: 7. For the CDR3, the DNA is TGTGCCACCCTTGTGGGGGGGCAAGAGACCCAGTACTTC. Protein sequence: CATLVGGQETQYF. The full variable domain, completed using reference TRBV14 and TRBJ2-5, is EAGVTQFPSHSVIEKGQTVTLRCDPISGHDNLYWYRRVMGKEIKFLLHFVKESKQDESGMPNNRFLAERTGGTYSTLKVQPAELEDSGVYFCATLVGGQETQYFGPGTRLLVL.

The chain recombines TRBV12-3 or TRBV12-4 with TRBJ2-1, with D tentatively TRBD1 (6 bases). CDR3 length equals 16 residues. V was shortened by 2 bases and J by 0 bases, with 11 bases between the two germline ends. The CDR3 reads CASSLSRGGSYNEQFF. CDR3 DNA sequence: TGTGCCAGCAGTTTATCTCGAGGGGGCTCCTACAATGAGCAGTTCTTC.

Many counts were recorded for this clonotype. The chain links TRBV28 to TRBJ2-3; the match to TRBD1 covers 8 bases. The CDR3 totals 14 residues. Germline CDR1 reads MDHEN; CDR2 reads SYDVKM. V was clipped by 5 bases and J by 1 base; unmatched bases: 2. CDR3 amino acids: CASSPGQGTDTQYF. Written as DNA, the CDR3 is TGTGCCAGCAGTCCGGGACAGGGCACAGATACGCAGTATTTT.

V and J are TRBV29-1 and TRBJ2-1, with a tentative D call TRBD1 (5 bases). V was cut by 4 bases and J by 7 bases, with 17 bases left in between. Germline lookup yields CDR1 SQVTM and CDR2 ANQGSEA. The CDR3 covers 14 residues. CDR3 protein: CSVVRGRLTNEQFF. The CDR3 nucleotides read TGCAGCGTTGTAAGGGGCAGACTTACTAATGAGCAGTTCTTC.

On this clonotype: A read error may explain this, as a much larger clone is one base away. No conserved phenylalanine or tryptophan is present at the end of the CDR3, so a read error is the likely explanation. This chain uses TRBV12-3 or TRBV12-4 with TRBJ2-7, with 8 bases matching TRBD2. The CDR3 is 14 amino acids. CDR3 protein: CASSIAGLTYEQYL. CDR3 sequence (DNA): TGTGCCAGCAGTATAGCGGGACTGACCTACGAGCAGTACCTC.

This clonotype has just a few counts. The rearrangement links TRBV29-1 to TRBJ2-7, with TRBD2 matching over 11 bases. The V segment lost 7 bases and the J segment 6 bases; nucleotides outside the gene matches: 8. The germline V gene encodes CDR1 SQVTM and CDR2 ANQGSEA. CDR3 length: 13 amino acids. CDR3 sequence: CSGRTSGLSEQYF. CDR3 DNA sequence: TGCAGCGGCCGGACTAGCGGGCTTAGCGAGCAGTACTTC.